This T cell receptor beta chain stems from a study of monozygotic twins with inflammatory bowel disease. TCRdb processed the 5' RACE reads again and assigns one entry to each CDR3 protein, with no DNA. The sample table includes about 420,000 distinct CDR3 sequences. CDR3 length: 13 amino acids. Germline V gene data show CDR1 as ENHRY and CDR2 as SYGVKD. The study, taken as a whole, reports: IBD patients displayed reduced TCRbeta diversity (inverse Simpson) when set against healthy co-twins.

With respect to this clonotype: Antigen unknown.

The sequenced sample consisted of blood. This receptor was identified in a human donor with ulcerative colitis or Crohn's disease, or a healthy co-twin of an affected twin (not recorded which). This chain connects TRBV10-3 to TRBJ1-2. CDR3 sequence: CAIGEGKIVGYTF.